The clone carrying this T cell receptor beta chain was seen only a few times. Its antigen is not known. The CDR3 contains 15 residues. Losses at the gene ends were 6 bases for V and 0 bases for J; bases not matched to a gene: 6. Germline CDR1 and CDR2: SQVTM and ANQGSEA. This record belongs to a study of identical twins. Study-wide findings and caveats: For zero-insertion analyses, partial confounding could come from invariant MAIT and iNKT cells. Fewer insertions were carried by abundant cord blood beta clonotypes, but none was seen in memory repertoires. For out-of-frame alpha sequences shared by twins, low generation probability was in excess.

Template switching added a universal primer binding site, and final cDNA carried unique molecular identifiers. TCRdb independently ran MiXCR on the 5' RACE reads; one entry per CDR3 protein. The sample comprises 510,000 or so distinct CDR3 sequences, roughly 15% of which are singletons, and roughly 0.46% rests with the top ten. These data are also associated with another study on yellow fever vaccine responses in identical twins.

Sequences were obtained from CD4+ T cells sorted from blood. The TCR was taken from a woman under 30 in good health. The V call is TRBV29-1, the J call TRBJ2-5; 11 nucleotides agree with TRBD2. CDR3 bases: TGCAGCGTGCCGGGACTAGCGGTAAACCAAGAGACCCAGTACTTC. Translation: CSVPGLAVNQETQYF.